This TCR beta chain came from a study of cytomegalovirus exposure and HLA in healthy donors. Overall study: Researchers found that roughly 80% of about 400 genotyped donors fell within the Caucasian-associated ancestry cluster. Study outcomes and limitations: A missense DCLRE1C variant was associated with V- and J-gene trimming of TCR beta chains in a later analysis, and an independent cohort replicated the association. TRBV6-2, TRBV6-3 and some other V segments were unresolvable in 87-base-pair reads.

With regard to this clone: Its specificity is not known.

V lost 8 bases and J lost 4; bases outside the gene matches: 3. Germline CDR1 reads WSHSY; CDR2 reads SAAADI. This CDR3 is 12 amino acids long. Researchers ran the PCR with 60 Vbeta and 13 Jbeta primers. The data were produced by immunoSEQ multiplex PCR, yet TCRdb's version contains in-frame clones alone and is incomplete. The sample consists of under 150,000 clones, 70% to 85% of them appearing once. The V gene is TRBV10-2, the J gene TRBJ1-2; 8 bases are a match to TRBD1. Sample: PBMCs. This TCR was recovered from a man between 35 and 55 years old in good health and CMV-seropositive. The CDR3 coding sequence is TGCGCCAGCGGGACAGGTTCCTATGGCTACACCTTC. This gives the protein CASGTGSYGYTF.